Each of the 14 T cell receptor beta chains below was sequenced from the same sample in a study of T-cell memory formation after mild COVID-19 (dated by TCRdb to the early 2020s). Receptors were amplified or captured by 5' RACE. For sequencing, an Illumina NovaSeq 6000 was employed. TCRdb reran the public reads through fastp at Q25 and MiXCR, keeping productive beta chains. Identical CDR3 proteins give one entry, which carries the most common genes and DNA. The sample table holds about 430,000 distinct CDR3 sequences, of which approximately 24% were seen once. Clones ranked in the top ten supply 7% to 9.5% of the sample. Sequenced sample: PBMCs or a T cell subset sorted from them (not recorded which). All receptors come from an adult woman who had mild COVID-19 (a few samples of this study predate the infection). The sample titles of this study are shuffled in the database, so cell type and time point are left out; the donor was told from shared clones.

This clonotype occurred a few times. The rearrangement joins TRBV6-5 to TRBJ2-3; D is undetermined. V dropped 2 bases and J dropped 2 bases, with 8 bases sitting between them. The CDR3 totals 14 residues. Germline CDR1 and CDR2: MNHEY and SVGAGI. CDR3 in amino acids: CASSYQTATDTQYF. In DNA, the CDR3 is TGTGCCAGCAGTTACCAAACAGCCACAGATACGCAGTATTTT.

This chain connects TRBV6-5 to TRBJ1-5; D uncertain. This CDR3 has 15 amino acids. Looked up from germline, CDR1 is MNHEY and CDR2 is SVGAGI. V was pared by 4 bases and J by 1 base, with 11 bases between. As DNA, the CDR3 is TGTGCCAGCAGTTTCGCGGTTGGGAGCAATCAGCCCCAGCATTTT. This codes for CASSFAVGSNQPQHF.

The genes are TRBV9 and TRBJ1-1; TRBD1 matches at 11 bases. From germline, CDR1 is SGDLS and CDR2 YYNGEE. Trimming cost V 2 bases and J 0 bases; bases outside gene matches: 3. The CDR3 is 16 amino acids. DNA for the CDR3: TGTGCCAGCAGCGTGAGGACAGGGGGCCTGAACACTGAAGCTTTCTTT. Translation: CASSVRTGGLNTEAFF. Based on the CDR3 plus reference TRBV9 and TRBJ1-1, the full variable domain is DSGVTQTPKHLITATGQRVTLRCSPRSGDLSVYWYQQSLDQGLQFLIQYYNGEERAKGNILERFSAQQFPDLHSELNLSSLELGDSALYFCASSVRTGGLNTEAFFGQGTRLTVV.

The V call is TRBV4-3, the J call TRBJ2-2; D is ambiguous. In germline, CDR1 is LGHNA, CDR2 YSLEER. The CDR3 spans 14 residues. Trimming left V 0 bases short and J 2 bases short, with 4 bases between. The CDR3, as DNA: TGCGCCAGCAGCCAAGACGAAAACACCGGGGAGCTGTTTTTT. Residues: CASSQDENTGELFF.

The rearrangement links TRBV21-1 to TRBJ1-1. TRBV21-1 is given as a pseudogene. This CDR3 is 10 amino acids long. CDR3: CASSKQDAFF. The CDR3 region has the DNA TGTGCCAGCAGCAAGCAGGACGCTTTCTTT.

The chain carries TRBV6-2 or TRBV6-3 and TRBJ2-1; D not certain. This CDR3 spans 13 amino acids. V dropped 7 bases and J dropped 6 bases, with 13 bases sitting between them. Germline CDR1 is MNHEY and CDR2 is SVGEGT. DNA for the CDR3: TGTGCCAGCACTCTAAGCCGTGGCAATGAGCAGTTCTTC. It translates to CASTLSRGNEQFF.

The V gene is TRBV10-3, the J gene TRBJ2-3; D might be TRBD1 or TRBD2, each matching 5 bases. The CDR3 sequence is 15 residues long. V was trimmed by 6 bases and J by 1 base, leaving 14 bases between them. Germline V gene data show CDR1 as ENHRY and CDR2 as SYGVKD. CDR3 sequence (DNA): TGTGCCATCAGCAATCATCAGGGAGGCACAGATACGCAGTATTTT. Its translation is CAISNHQGGTDTQYF.

This clonotype was seen many times. J is TRBJ2-7 and V is TRBV25-1; D unresolved. The germline CDR1 and CDR2 sequences are MGHDK and SYGVNS. V was clipped by 4 bases and J by 3 bases, with 4 bases between them. This CDR3 is built from 11 residues. As DNA, the CDR3 is TGTGCCAGCAGTGGGGGCTACGAGCAGTACTTC. Amino acid sequence: CASSGGYEQYF.

This clonotype was observed a few times. The chain joins TRBV7-7 to TRBJ2-5; 13 positions match TRBD2. Trimming at V came to 5 bases and at J to 2 bases, leaving 8 bases not matched to a gene. Germline CDR1 is SSHAT and CDR2 is FNYEAQ (reference sequence). The CDR3 runs 17 residues. CDR3 sequence (DNA): TGTGCCAGCAGCAAGGGGACTAGCGGGGCACTTCAAGAGACCCAGTACTTC. Translation: CASSKGTSGALQETQYF.

This clonotype was seen a handful of times. The rearrangement joins TRBV5-6 to TRBJ1-4; perhaps TRBD1 as D (5 bases). The V gene's germline CDR1 is SGHDT and CDR2 YYEEEE. The CDR3 runs 16 residues. The germline V and J ends were trimmed by 3 bases and 5 bases, with 17 bases remaining between them. The CDR3 sequence: CASSSREGRKNEKLFF. The CDR3 DNA follows: TGTGCCAGCAGCTCCAGGGAGGGACGAAAAAATGAAAAACTGTTTTTT.

In its sample, this clonotype was seen a few times. The chain uses TRBV7-8 and TRBJ2-3; D call uncertain. Germline CDR1 reads SGHVS; CDR2 reads FQNEAQ. Trimming took off 7 bases at V and 4 bases at J, with 12 bases between the two ends. This CDR3 has 13 residues. CDR3 in DNA: TGTGCCAGCACCCCGGCCAGTTCAGATACGCAGTATTTT. This gives the protein CASTPASSDTQYF.

The sample holds a few counts of this clonotype. This chain connects TRBV11-1 to TRBJ1-6; D is unclear. This CDR3 has 14 amino acids. With 4 bases removed from V and 10 bases from J, the gap between germline ends came to 14 bases. CDR1 and CDR2 from the germline V gene are SGHAT and FQDESV (reference sequence). The CDR3 sequence is CASSSTIGQSPLHF. In nucleotides, the CDR3 is TGTGCCAGCAGCTCAACCATCGGGCAGTCACCCCTCCACTTT.

This clonotype was found a few times. The CDR3 is CATSERDTRGAFF. The CDR3 bases are TGTGCCACCAGTGAGCGTGACACGAGAGGAGCTTTCTTT. The V call is TRBV24-1, the J call TRBJ1-1, with no clear D. Germline assignment: CDR1 KGHDR and CDR2 SFDVKD. CDR3 length: 13 amino acids. The V and J ends lost 4 bases and 10 bases respectively, with 15 bases between them.

The rearrangement uses TRBV7-8 and TRBJ1-6; D gene unclear. The ends were cut back, 4 bases at V and 9 bases at J, with 13 bases in the middle. The CDR3 covers 14 residues. Germline assignment: CDR1 SGHVS and CDR2 FQNEAQ. For the CDR3, the DNA is TGTGCCAGCAGCTCCCCGGGGTCACTTTCACCCCTCCACTTT. Translated: CASSSPGSLSPLHF. Complete variable domain (other parts from reference TRBV7-8 and TRBJ1-6): GAGVSQSPRYKVAKRGQDVALRCDPISGHVSLFWYQQALGQGPEFLTYFQNEAQLDKSGLPSDRFFAERPEGSVSTLKIQRTQQEDSAVYLCASSSPGSLSPLHFGNGTRLTVT.